These T cell receptor beta chains were read from a single sample in a study of blood T cell repertoires in COVID-19. Using immunoSEQ multiplex PCR, the repertoire was profiled, and TCRdb retains in-frame clones only, with some absent. This sample carries about 120,000 clones, around 80% of them seen once, and the ten largest clones take approximately 2%. The specimen was peripheral blood. All receptors derive from a man in his 70s with acute or convalescent COVID-19. CDR3s include the opening cysteine and the closing phenylalanine or tryptophan. The order of the fields is V gene, D gene, clone size, J gene, CDR3 DNA, CDR3 protein. A D gene is named only where the DNA matches it firmly. Clone size appears in some rows only: once, few, many, or a class for an expanded clone.

V gene: TRBV11-2
D gene: NA
clone size: NA
J gene: TRBJ1-3
CDR3 DNA: TGTGCCAGCAGCTTCCTTTCCCCCCCTGGAAACACCATATATTTT
CDR3 protein: CASSFLSPPGNTIYF

V gene: TRBV5-1
D gene: TRBD1
clone size: NA
J gene: TRBJ1-4
CDR3 DNA: TGCGCCAGCACCCCAGGGACAGGGCGGGACGAAAAACTGTTTTTT
CDR3 protein: CASTPGTGRDEKLFF

V gene: TRBV19
D gene: TRBD1
clone size: NA
J gene: TRBJ2-3
CDR3 DNA: TGTGCCAGTAACGACAGGGGCTACACTAGCACAGATACGCAGTATTTT
CDR3 protein: CASNDRGYTSTDTQYF

V gene: TRBV19
D gene: NA
clone size: NA
J gene: TRBJ1-5
CDR3 DNA: TGTGCCAGTAGTTCCCCAGGAAATCAGCCCCAGCATTTT
CDR3 protein: CASSSPGNQPQHF

V gene: TRBV10-3
D gene: TRBD1
clone size: NA
J gene: TRBJ1-1
CDR3 DNA: TGTGCCACCCAAGGACAGGGAGACACTGAAGCTTTCTTT
CDR3 protein: CATQGQGDTEAFF

V gene: TRBV30
D gene: NA
clone size: NA
J gene: TRBJ1-2
CDR3 DNA: TGTGCCTGGAGTGTAAACGAGGAGGGTATTAACTATGGCTACACCTTC
CDR3 protein: CAWSVNEEGINYGYTF

V gene: TRBV10-2
D gene: NA
clone size: NA
J gene: TRBJ2-2
CDR3 DNA: TGCGCCTATATTAAGGAGGATCACCCCGGGGAGCTGTTTTTT
CDR3 protein: CAYIKEDHPGELFF

V gene: TRBV5-4
D gene: TRBD1
clone size: NA
J gene: TRBJ1-4
CDR3 DNA: TGTGCCAGCAGCTTGTACAGGGGCGGGGAAAAACTGTTTTTT
CDR3 protein: CASSLYRGGEKLFF

V gene: TRBV19
D gene: TRBD1
clone size: few
J gene: TRBJ1-2
CDR3 DNA: TGTGCCAGTAGCCCCGTCTTGGAGGGGGCAACCTATGGCTACACCTTC
CDR3 protein: CASSPVLEGATYGYTF

V gene: TRBV9
D gene: NA
clone size: NA
J gene: TRBJ2-6
CDR3 DNA: TGTGCCAGCAGCGTACAAGCCTCTGGGGCCAACGTCCTGACTTTC
CDR3 protein: CASSVQASGANVLTF

V gene: TRBV20-1
D gene: NA
clone size: NA
J gene: TRBJ2-7
CDR3 DNA: TGCAGTGCTAGTTTTCGGGGGGCGGCCTACGAGCAGTACTTC
CDR3 protein: CSASFRGAAYEQYF

V gene: TRBV27
D gene: TRBD1
clone size: few
J gene: TRBJ1-1
CDR3 DNA: TGTGCCAGCAGTCGACGAAGGACAGGGGATGGCACTGAAGCTTTCTTT
CDR3 protein: CASSRRRTGDGTEAFF

V gene: TRBV9
D gene: NA
clone size: few
J gene: TRBJ1-2
CDR3 DNA: TGTGCCAGCAGCGTAGGGGCAGGGGAATATGGCTACACCTTC
CDR3 protein: CASSVGAGEYGYTF

V gene: TRBV3-1/TRBV3-2
D gene: NA
clone size: NA
J gene: TRBJ1-3
CDR3 DNA: TGTGCCAGCAGCCGAGGTCCACTCGGAAACACCATATATTTT
CDR3 protein: CASSRGPLGNTIYF

V gene: TRBV7-9
D gene: NA
clone size: NA
J gene: TRBJ2-3
CDR3 DNA: TGTGCCAGCAGCTTCGGACTTACTAAAGATACGCAGTATTTT
CDR3 protein: CASSFGLTKDTQYF

V gene: TRBV4-1
D gene: NA
clone size: NA
J gene: TRBJ2-2
CDR3 DNA: TGCGCCAGCAGCCAAGGGCAGGGATTCCCCGGGGAGCTGTTTTTT
CDR3 protein: CASSQGQGFPGELFF

V gene: TRBV7-9
D gene: NA
clone size: once
J gene: TRBJ2-3
CDR3 DNA: TGTGCCAGCAGTTCCTTTCTAGCCCCGACAGATACGCAGTATTTT
CDR3 protein: CASSSFLAPTDTQYF

V gene: TRBV19
D gene: NA
clone size: NA
J gene: TRBJ2-2
CDR3 DNA: TGTGCCAGTGCCAGGGGCGGTGGCACCGGGGAGCTGTTTTTT
CDR3 protein: CASARGGGTGELFF

V gene: TRBV2
D gene: NA
clone size: NA
J gene: TRBJ2-2
CDR3 DNA: TGTGCCAGCAGTGACCCCCGGCAGGTGAACACCGGGGAGCTGTTTTTT
CDR3 protein: CASSDPRQVNTGELFF

V gene: TRBV7-8
D gene: NA
clone size: NA
J gene: TRBJ2-3
CDR3 DNA: TGTGCCAGCAGCTTCCAGACTAATCCGAGGGGCACAGATACGCAGTATTTT
CDR3 protein: CASSFQTNPRGTDTQYF

V gene: TRBV2
D gene: NA
clone size: NA
J gene: TRBJ1-4
CDR3 DNA: TGTGCCAGCAGACAGGGTCTAGGGGAAAAACTGTTTTTT
CDR3 protein: CASRQGLGEKLFF

V gene: TRBV9
D gene: TRBD2
clone size: NA
J gene: TRBJ2-1
CDR3 DNA: TGTGCCAGCAGCTTCTGGACTAGCGGGGGGAGAGGATTCTACAATGAGCAGTTCTTC
CDR3 protein: CASSFWTSGGRGFYNEQFF

V gene: TRBV10-3
D gene: TRBD1
clone size: NA
J gene: TRBJ2-7
CDR3 DNA: TGTGCCATCAGTGAGCCCGGGACAGGGAGAAACTACGAGCAGTACTTC
CDR3 protein: CAISEPGTGRNYEQYF

V gene: TRBV5-4
D gene: TRBD1
clone size: NA
J gene: TRBJ1-2
CDR3 DNA: TGTGCCAGCAGGCGACAGGGGGCCCCGGGTGGCTACACCTTC
CDR3 protein: CASRRQGAPGGYTF

V gene: TRBV6-2/TRBV6-3
D gene: TRBD2
clone size: NA
J gene: TRBJ2-1
CDR3 DNA: TGTGCCAGCAGTTACCCCCAGGGTAGCGGGGGGGTGTACAATGAGCAGTTCTTC
CDR3 protein: CASSYPQGSGGVYNEQFF

V gene: TRBV5-1
D gene: TRBD1
clone size: NA
J gene: TRBJ2-5
CDR3 DNA: TGCGCCAGCAGCTCTGGAAGGGGACAGCCGTACCAAGAGACCCAGTACTTC
CDR3 protein: CASSSGRGQPYQETQYF

V gene: TRBV5-1
D gene: NA
clone size: NA
J gene: TRBJ1-5
CDR3 DNA: TGCGCCAGCAGCCCGAGCGGGGGCAACAATCAGCCCCAGCATTTT
CDR3 protein: CASSPSGGNNQPQHF

V gene: TRBV4-2
D gene: TRBD1
clone size: NA
J gene: TRBJ1-1
CDR3 DNA: TGTGCCAGCAGCCAAGGACAGGGGGCGAGCCCTGAAGCTTTCTTT
CDR3 protein: CASSQGQGASPEAFF

V gene: TRBV6-5
D gene: NA
clone size: NA
J gene: TRBJ1-5
CDR3 DNA: TGTGCCAGCAGTTCCCGAGGGGGGGGCCAGCCCCAGCATTTT
CDR3 protein: CASSSRGGGQPQHF

V gene: TRBV27
D gene: NA
clone size: NA
J gene: TRBJ1-1
CDR3 DNA: TGTGCCAGCAGTCAAACAGGGTGGGCGAACACTGAAGCTTTCTTT
CDR3 protein: CASSQTGWANTEAFF

V gene: TRBV29-1
D gene: NA
clone size: NA
J gene: TRBJ1-1
CDR3 DNA: TGCAGCGTTGTGCGAGGGCACACTGAAGCTTTCTTT
CDR3 protein: CSVVRGHTEAFF

V gene: TRBV5-4
D gene: TRBD2
clone size: NA
J gene: TRBJ2-5
CDR3 DNA: TGTGCCAGCAGCTTGGAGGGCGGGGGGGCCGAGAAGACCCAGTACTTC
CDR3 protein: CASSLEGGGAEKTQYF